The 28 T cell receptor beta chains below were found in one sample sequenced in a study of regulatory T cells in long-lasting Graves disease. The authors built TCR beta libraries using iRepertoire HTBI primers and Arm-PCR of CDR3 regions. TCRdb used MiXCR to reprocess the multiplex PCR reads, holding one entry per CDR3 protein. The sample contains approximately 440,000 distinct CDR3 sequences, 15% to 20% of which appear only once. Time point denoted: newly diagnosed GD, antithyroid drugs for less than 3 months. After RNA was extracted from PBMCs, the TCR library was made from it. The same sample was also studied in work on T cells in Graves' hyperthyroidism and ophthalmopathy.

The source material was peripheral blood mononuclear cells (PBMCs), sampled at new diagnosis, from a patient treated with antithyroid drugs. Every receptor here comes from a man aged 35 to 55 with Graves disease.

V gene TRBV13 combines with J gene TRBJ2-3, with 8 bases lining up with TRBD1. The CDR3 consists of 15 residues. The junction had 5 bases not matched to a gene; V was cut back by 2 bases and J by 4 bases. In germline, CDR1 is PRHDT, CDR2 FYEKMQ (reference sequence). The CDR3, as DNA: TGTGCCAGCAGCTTAAGGACAGGGATGTCAGATACGCAGTATTTT. Translating it yields CASSLRTGMSDTQYF.

This clonotype was seen a few times. V gene TRBV15 combines with J gene TRBJ2-7, with D tentatively TRBD1 (6 bases). The CDR3 is 14 amino acids. With 3 bases removed from V and 0 bases from J, the gap between germline ends came to 9 bases. In germline, CDR1 is LNHNV, CDR2 YYDKDF (reference sequence). The CDR3 DNA reads as TGTGCCACCAGCAGGACAGGTCACTCCTACGAGCAGTACTTC. This codes for CATSRTGHSYEQYF.

There are a few counts of this clonotype. This rearrangement joins TRBV9 to TRBJ2-1; D assignment may be TRBD1 or TRBD2 (5 bases each). CDR1 and CDR2 (germline): SGDLS, YYNGEE. The CDR3 runs to 15 residues. The germline V and J ends were trimmed by 2 bases and 8 bases, with 17 bases remaining between them. Written as DNA, the CDR3 is TGTGCCAGCAGCGTCGGAGGATCCGCCAGGGATGAGCAGTTCTTC. Protein sequence: CASSVGGSARDEQFF.

The table lists this clonotype with many counts. The chain is built from TRBV20-1 and TRBJ2-3; TRBD1 might be the D (5 bases). Germline V gene sequence: CDR1 DFQATT, CDR2 SNEGSKA (reference sequence). This CDR3 region has 15 residues. Trimming cost V 0 bases and J 2 bases, with 12 bases left between them. This CDR3 is CSARDPGRNTDTQYF. The CDR3 nucleotides read TGCAGTGCTAGAGATCCAGGGCGGAACACAGATACGCAGTATTTT.

This clonotype has a count of ten or more. The chain links TRBV3-1 to TRBJ1-5, with a tentative D call TRBD1 (6 bases). Looked up from germline, CDR1 is LGHDT and CDR2 is YNNKEL (reference sequence). V was shortened by 1 base and J by 6 bases, with 16 bases between the two germline ends. The CDR3 is made up of 16 amino acids. The CDR3, as DNA: TGTGCCAGCAGCCAAGGATTACAGGGAGTCGGTCAGCCCCAGCATTTT. Translating gives CASSQGLQGVGQPQHF. The whole variable domain, filled in from reference TRBV3-1 and TRBJ1-5, reads DTAVSQTPKYLVTQMGNDKSIKCEQNLGHDTMYWYKQDSKKFLKIMFSYNNKELIINETVPNRFSPKSPDKAHLNLHINSLELGDSAVYFCASSQGLQGVGQPQHFGDGTRLSIL.

Ten or more counts support this clonotype. This chain uses TRBV30 with TRBJ2-2; D unresolved. The V gene lost 4 bases and the J gene lost 4 bases, with 13 bases spanning the gap. Germline-derived CDR1 and CDR2 are GTSNPN and SVGIG (reference sequence). CDR3 length equals 14 residues. In nucleotides, the CDR3 is TGTGCCTGGAATCACATGCAGCGCACCGGGGAGCTGTTTTTT. Translated: CAWNHMQRTGELFF.

This clonotype has a count of ten or more. This rearrangement joins TRBV6-1 to TRBJ1-5; D may be TRBD1 (6 bases). The CDR3 covers 15 residues. Germline CDR1 and CDR2: MNHNS and SASEGT. The V and J ends lost 4 bases and 4 bases respectively, with 14 bases between them. The DNA for the CDR3 is TGTGCCAGCAGTGGTGGCAGGGGAGGTAATCAGCCCCAGCATTTT. It translates to CASSGGRGGNQPQHF.

The chain employs TRBV20-1 and TRBJ2-1, with 9 bases aligning to TRBD2. From germline, CDR1 is DFQATT and CDR2 SNEGSKA (reference sequence). V lost 0 bases, J lost 8 bases, and 11 bases stayed unmatched. This CDR3 is built from 16 residues. The CDR3 region has the DNA TGCAGTGCTAGAGATCCGCCTAGCGGGGACCTCGATGAGCAGTTCTTC. Translated, it gives CSARDPPSGDLDEQFF.

This clonotype was seen ten or more times. The V gene is TRBV20-1, the J gene TRBJ2-4, with D possibly matching TRBD2 (6 bases). Germline CDR1 is DFQATT and CDR2 is SNEGSKA (reference sequence). This CDR3 has 12 amino acids. V was clipped by 3 bases and J by 8 bases, with 11 bases between them. CDR3 loop: CSARRGEDIQYF. The CDR3, as DNA: TGCAGTGCTAGGCGGGGCGAGGACATTCAGTACTTC.

This clonotype was detected only a few times. The chain carries TRBV19 and TRBJ2-2, with 7 bases matching TRBD1. Unmatched junction bases numbered 4, after V lost 6 bases and J lost 0 bases. The CDR3 has 15 residues. Germline loops: CDR1 LNHDA, CDR2 SQIVND (reference sequence). CDR3 region: CASRTGSSNTGELFF. Written as DNA, the CDR3 is TGTGCCAGTAGGACAGGGTCATCGAACACCGGGGAGCTGTTTTTT.

This clonotype was picked up many times. The chain uses TRBV5-1 and TRBJ2-5; D is unresolved. Germline CDR1 and CDR2: SGHRS and YFSETQ. CDR3 length equals 14 residues. The germline V and J ends were trimmed by 1 base and 1 base, with 8 bases remaining between them. The CDR3 is CASSLQGFQETQYF. The CDR3 DNA follows: TGCGCCAGCAGCTTGCAAGGATTCCAAGAGACCCAGTACTTC.

The chain couples TRBV20-1 to TRBJ2-7; tentatively, D is TRBD2 (5 bases). Deletions cut 6 bases from V and 3 bases from J, with 15 bases between. The CDR3 spans 13 residues. Germline V gives CDR1 DFQATT, CDR2 SNEGSKA (reference sequence). In DNA, the CDR3 is TGCAGTGCCCCTAATAGAGGGAACTACGAGCAGTACTTC. Translating gives CSAPNRGNYEQYF.

The rearrangement links TRBV4-1 to TRBJ1-5; TRBD1 might be the D (6 bases). Per the germline V gene, CDR1 is MGHRA and CDR2 is YSYEKL. The ends were cut back, 1 base at V and 7 bases at J, with 11 bases in the middle. The CDR3 totals 14 residues. CDR3 in DNA: TGCGCCAGCAGCCAAGCCCCAGGGGAGCAGCCCCAGCATTTT. It specifies CASSQAPGEQPQHF.

The V gene is TRBV4-2, the J gene TRBJ1-5, with a possible D match to TRBD1 (6 bases). V was pared by 3 bases and J by 7 bases, with 16 bases between. Germline V CDR1 and CDR2: LGHNA, YNFKEQ. The length of the CDR3 is 15 residues. The CDR3 loop is CASSQAGAAGQPQHF. CDR3 coding DNA: TGTGCCAGCAGCCAGGCAGGGGCCGCGGGGCAGCCCCAGCATTTT.

This clonotype came up many times. V gene TRBV12-3 or TRBV12-4 combines with J gene TRBJ1-1; D might be TRBD1 (6 bases). The length of the CDR3 is 17 residues. Trimming stripped 5 bases from V and 5 bases from J, with 24 bases between. The chain's CDR3 is CASSRLPPWGAGTEAFF. The CDR3 DNA is TGTGCCAGCAGTCGGCTACCCCCGTGGGGGGCAGGAACTGAAGCTTTCTTT.

This clonotype occurred a few times. A clone one base away is much larger, so this may be a read error. J is TRBJ2-5 and V is TRBV11-2; a possible D gene is TRBD2 (5 bases). The V end lost 6 bases, the J end lost 11 bases, and 31 bases lay between the germline ends. The germline gives CDR1 SGHAT, CDR2 FQNNGV. The CDR3 length is 17 residues. Written as DNA, the CDR3 is TGTGCCAGCAGTCCGAAGGCGGGCCCTATGTCTTACAATGAGCAGTACTTC. Its protein is CASSPKAGPMSYNEQYF.

The sample holds many counts of this clonotype. The V and J genes are TRBV12-3 or TRBV12-4 and TRBJ2-3, with D maybe TRBD1 (5 bases). This CDR3 region has 17 residues. Trimming cost V 3 bases and J 0 bases, with 16 bases left between them. The CDR3 DNA reads as TGTGCCAGCAGTTTGGGTTTGGGGCCCACTAGCACAGATACGCAGTATTTT. This codes for CASSLGLGPTSTDTQYF.

This clonotype was seen at least ten times. This sequence joins TRBV29-1 and TRBJ2-1, with 10 bases identical to TRBD1. Per the germline V gene, CDR1 is SQVTM and CDR2 is ANQGSEA. This CDR3 region has 13 residues. J gave up 9 bases and V 4 bases, and 6 bases lay outside the gene matches. CDR3 amino acids: CSVVRTGGFEQFF. The CDR3 bases are TGCAGCGTTGTTAGGACAGGGGGTTTTGAGCAGTTCTTC.

The chain couples TRBV27 to TRBJ2-2, with D possibly matching TRBD2 (6 bases). There are 17 residues in the CDR3. V gave up 10 bases and J gave up 4 bases, with 25 bases separating them. CDR1 is MNHEY and CDR2 is SMNVEV in the germline V gene (reference sequence). CDR3 residues: CATRWVGPLSGTGELFF. As DNA, the CDR3 is TGTGCCACCCGATGGGTGGGACCACTTAGCGGCACCGGGGAGCTGTTTTTT.

This clonotype was counted at least ten times. The chain uses TRBV11-2 and TRBJ1-6; 7 nucleotides align to TRBD1. CDR3 length: 14 amino acids. The germline V gene encodes CDR1 SGHAT and CDR2 FQNNGV. V trimming: 5 bases; J trimming: 10 bases; junction bases outside the gene matches: 8. The chain's CDR3 is CASSPQGVNSPLHF. CDR3 bases: TGTGCCAGCAGCCCCCAGGGGGTGAACTCACCCCTCCACTTT.

The chain carries TRBV7-9 and TRBJ2-2; TRBD2 aligns across 7 bases. There are 15 residues in the CDR3. J was trimmed by 4 bases and V by 1 base; bases with no gene match: 3. CDR1 is SEHNR, CDR2 FQNEAQ, per germline (reference sequence). Here the CDR3 DNA reads TGTGCCAGCAGCTTAGTGGCGGGAGTCACCGGGGAGCTGTTTTTT. It yields the protein CASSLVAGVTGELFF.

The V call is TRBV10-1, the J call TRBJ2-3; TRBD2 aligns across 10 bases. The CDR3 is 15 amino acids. The trim removed 4 bases at V and 5 bases at J, leaving 6 bases unmatched. From germline, CDR1 is WNHNN and CDR2 SYGVQD (reference sequence). The DNA for the CDR3 is TGCGCCAGCAGTGTGGTAGCGGGAGGAAGAGATACGCAGTATTTT. It specifies CASSVVAGGRDTQYF.

A few counts support this clonotype. A much larger clone is a single base away; this may be a read error. The gene calls are TRBV28 and TRBJ2-2; D tentatively reads TRBD1 or TRBD2 (5 bases each). The CDR3 totals 18 residues. Germline V gene lookup returns CDR1 MDHEN and CDR2 SYDVKM. DNA of the CDR3: TGTGCCAGCAGTCTCATAGGCACCGGGACCGAGAACGCCGGGGAGCTGTTTTTT. Translated, it gives CASSLIGTGTENAGELFF.

This sequence joins TRBV2 and TRBJ1-1; 7 bases are a match to TRBD1. The J segment lost 1 base and the V segment lost 7 bases, leaving 3 bases of the junction unmatched. The CDR3 loop spans 13 amino acids. Germline values: CDR1 SNHLY, CDR2 FYNNEI. CDR3 loop: CASKYRGNTEAFF. The DNA of the CDR3 is TGTGCCAGCAAGTACAGGGGGAACACTGAAGCTTTCTTT.

This clonotype showed up many times. This rearrangement joins TRBV24-1 to TRBJ2-5; possibly TRBD1 or TRBD2 for D (5 bases each). The germline gives CDR1 KGHDR, CDR2 SFDVKD. The V end lost 4 bases, the J end lost 5 bases, and 16 bases lay between the germline ends. The CDR3 covers 15 residues. The CDR3 bases are TGTGCCACCAGTGAAAGGGACGGACGTCGGGAGACCCAGTACTTC. The encoded protein is CATSERDGRRETQYF.

This clonotype occurred many times. The CDR3 sequence: CASSSDGPSTDTQYF. The CDR3 DNA reads as TGCGCCAGCAGCTCGGACGGACCTAGCACAGATACGCAGTATTTT. This sequence joins TRBV5-1 and TRBJ2-3; D uncertain. Germline CDR1 SGHRS, CDR2 YFSETQ. V was trimmed by 3 bases and J by 0 bases, leaving 11 bases between them. The length of the CDR3 is 15 residues.

This clonotype occurred many times. The rearrangement links TRBV24-1 to TRBJ2-1; TRBD2 agrees at 9 bases. Losses at the gene ends were 5 bases for V and 4 bases for J; bases not matched to a gene: 5. The CDR3 is 15 residues long. Germline V gene lookup returns CDR1 KGHDR and CDR2 SFDVKD. The CDR3 nucleotides are TGTGCCACCAGTGGGCTAGCGGGAAAGTACAATGAGCAGTTCTTC. Translated, it gives CATSGLAGKYNEQFF.

At least ten counts were recorded for this clonotype. V is TRBV19 and J is TRBJ2-2; D not certain. Trimming took off 3 bases at V and 0 bases at J, with 5 bases between the two ends. Germline CDR1 LNHDA, CDR2 SQIVND (reference sequence). This CDR3 region has 14 residues. The CDR3: CASSILANTGELFF. Written as DNA, the CDR3 is TGTGCCAGTAGTATCCTGGCGAACACCGGGGAGCTGTTTTTT. Combining the CDR3 with reference TRBV19 and TRBJ2-2 gives the whole variable domain DGGITQSPKYLFRKEGQNVTLSCEQNLNHDAMYWYRQDPGQGLRLIYYSQIVNDFQKGDIAEGYSVSREKKESFPLTVTSAQKNPTAFYLCASSILANTGELFFGEGSRLTVL.